The source of this TCR beta chain is a study of beta chain features in type 1 diabetes. General study results and limits: Moderate but significant shortening of TCRB CDR3s was recorded in all four CD4+ subsets from Type 1 diabetes patients.

Expressed TCRB transcripts were sequenced because the isolated RNA had all been reverse transcribed beforehand. Naive, central memory and regulatory T cell samples yielded about 4 million reads on average. Sequencing was performed with immunoSEQ multiplex PCR; in TCRdb, only in-frame clones are kept and a portion is missing. The data contain 350,000 or so clones, around a fifth of them seen just once; the ten biggest clones take up approximately 0.043%. By way of CD45RO/CCR7/CD25/CD127/CD95/CD27, the CD4+ regulatory, stem cell-like memory, central memory and naive cells were sorted. The CDR3 spans 16 residues. The J segment lost 1 base and the V segment lost 3 bases, leaving 5 bases of the junction unmatched. Germline V lookup: CDR1 LGHNA, CDR2 YNFKEQ. As to this clone: Its specificity is unknown.

The material sequenced was naive CD4+ T cells from blood. This TCR was sampled from a young woman in good health. The chain links TRBV4-2 to TRBJ2-3, with TRBD1 identical over 9 bases. This chain's CDR3 is CASSQGQGGGTDTQYF. The CDR3 DNA is TGTGCCAGCAGCCAGGGACAGGGAGGGGGCACAGATACGCAGTATTTT.